The clone carrying this T cell receptor beta chain was found many times. RNA transcripts provided the source from which TCR beta CDR3 regions were amplified. The TCR CDR3 first-round RT-PCR relied on the HTBI primer set. From the multiplex PCR reads, TCRdb called clonotypes with MiXCR, one entry per CDR3 protein. This table has 500,000 to 700,000 distinct CDR3 sequences, roughly a sixth appearing once. The sample is drawn from a study of T cells in Graves' hyperthyroidism and ophthalmopathy. The V and J ends lost 6 bases and 5 bases respectively, with 14 bases between them. The CDR3 spans 15 residues. The germline gives CDR1 MDHEN, CDR2 SYDVKM.

The receptor was isolated from a woman aged 18-29 years with Graves' hyperthyroidism. Sequencing used blood. The gene calls are TRBV28 and TRBJ1-6; perhaps TRBD1 as D (5 bases). CDR3 nucleotide sequence: TGTGCCAGCAGCGCCGGGACGGCGAATAATTCACCCCTCCACTTT. Residues: CASSAGTANNSPLHF.